This note documents a single T cell receptor (beta chain) sequence. The trim removed 6 bases at V and 4 bases at J, leaving 5 bases unmatched. CDR3 size: 13 residues. Germline V gene lookup returns CDR1 SGHTA and CDR2 FQGNSA. This entry belongs to a study of blood T cell repertoires in COVID-19. Profiled with immunoSEQ multiplex PCR; TCRdb holds only in-frame clones, not every one. The sample has 270,000 or so clones, 84% seen once. The chain links TRBV7-2 to TRBJ1-2; 7 nucleotides align to TRBD1. The sequence was collected from a human donor in a cohort sampled during active COVID-19. The specimen sequenced was peripheral blood. Written as DNA, the CDR3 is TGTGCCAGCAGGCGACAGGGTCCCTATGGCTACACCTTC. The encoded protein is CASRRQGPYGYTF.